These 32 T cell receptor beta chains were sequenced from one sample in a study of somatic mutations in cytotoxic T cells in rheumatoid arthritis. Assay: immunoSEQ multiplex PCR; the TCRdb copy retains only in-frame clones and omits some. The table has roughly 20,000 clones, more than 70% seen once; the top ten hold roughly 10%. The sample consisted of CD8+ T cells sorted from blood. The receptors were sampled from an adult with rheumatoid arthritis.

The chain is built from TRBV13 and TRBJ1-4; perhaps TRBD1 as D (6 bases). This CDR3 is built from 15 residues. Germline V gene sequence: CDR1 PRHDT, CDR2 FYEKMQ (reference sequence). Trimming removed 2 bases from V and 11 bases from J, with 18 bases in between. CDR3 in DNA: TGTGCCAGCAGCTTACGACAGGCATCTGCCGGGAAACTGTTTTTT. This gives the protein CASSLRQASAGKLFF.

CDR3 nucleotide sequence: TGTGCCAGTACTCCAAGGGACAGCCAGTTTCATGCTGGAAACACCATATATTTT. Protein sequence: CASTPRDSQFHAGNTIYF. This rearrangement joins TRBV19 to TRBJ1-3, with 7 bases that match TRBD1. With V trimmed by 7 bases and J by 2 bases, 17 bases remained unmatched. CDR1 LNHDA and CDR2 SQIVND come from the germline V gene (reference sequence). The length of the CDR3 is 18 residues.

The genes are TRBV27 and TRBJ1-6; D is undetermined. The V gene lost 4 bases and the J gene lost 5 bases, with 6 bases spanning the gap. The CDR3 runs 13 residues. Looked up from germline, CDR1 is MNHEY and CDR2 is SMNVEV (reference sequence). CDR3 sequence reads: CASSYNNNSPLHF. The CDR3, as DNA: TGTGCCAGCAGTTATAACAATAATTCACCCCTCCACTTT.

This clone showed up just once. The V and J genes are TRBV5-6 and TRBJ1-4, with 9 bases that match TRBD1. Germline CDR1 SGHDT, CDR2 YYEEEE. The CDR3 loop spans 15 amino acids. V trimming: 4 bases; J trimming: 8 bases; junction bases outside the gene matches: 9. The CDR3 reads CASSTGQGMKEKLFF. The DNA for the CDR3 is TGTGCCAGCAGCACAGGACAGGGGATGAAAGAAAAACTGTTTTTT.

The CDR3 DNA follows: TGCAGCGTTGGGGAACCGGGACAGTTGGTGAGGAGGGCCAAAAACATTCAGTACTTC. The encoded protein is CSVGEPGQLVRRAKNIQYF. The chain is built from TRBV29-1 and TRBJ2-4; 7 bases align to TRBD1. J lost 1 base, V lost 4 bases, and 19 bases had no gene match. The CDR3 spans 19 residues. The germline V gene encodes CDR1 SQVTM and CDR2 ANQGSEA.

This chain connects TRBV10-3 to TRBJ2-7; 8 nucleotides agree with TRBD1. This CDR3 spans 14 amino acids. V lost 3 bases to trimming and J lost 2 bases; unmatched junction nucleotides: 3. Germline CDR1 reads ENHRY; CDR2 reads SYGVKD. For the CDR3, the DNA is TGTGCCATCAGTGAACAGGGGGACCCCTACGAGCAGTACTTC. It codes for CAISEQGDPYEQYF.

The chain is built from TRBV11-2 and TRBJ2-4, with D unresolved. The germline CDR1 and CDR2 sequences are SGHAT and FQNNGV. The CDR3 is 13 residues long. V was pared by 6 bases and J by 3 bases, with 9 bases between. CDR3 sequence: CASRGYGKNIQYF. The DNA for the CDR3 is TGTGCCAGCAGGGGATATGGCAAAAACATTCAGTACTTC.

The J gene is TRBJ2-4, the V gene TRBV11-1, with TRBD1 as a possible D gene (5 bases). This CDR3 comprises 16 residues. In germline, CDR1 is SGHAT, CDR2 FQDESV (reference sequence). The ends were cut back, 5 bases at V and 2 bases at J, with 16 bases in the middle. The CDR3 coding sequence is TGTGCCAGCAGCCTTCGGAAGGGGCAACCCAAAAACATTCAGTACTTC. Its protein product is CASSLRKGQPKNIQYF.

This chain links TRBV28 with TRBJ2-7, with D perhaps matching TRBD1 (6 bases). V lost 10 bases to trimming and J lost 2 bases, with 9 bases between them. Germline V lookup: CDR1 MDHEN, CDR2 SYDVKM. The CDR3 runs to 11 residues. The CDR3 DNA is TGTGCCACTAGGACAGCCTACGAGCAGTACTTC. It specifies CATRTAYEQYF.

The chain recombines TRBV7-8 with TRBJ1-6; D not certain. Germline-derived CDR1 and CDR2 are SGHVS and FQNEAQ. There are 17 residues in the CDR3. Between the trimmed V and J ends, which lost 3 bases and 5 bases, there was a span of 17 bases. Here the CDR3 reads CASSFLGWQVDNSPLHF. Here the CDR3 DNA reads TGTGCCAGCAGCTTTCTCGGGTGGCAGGTAGATAATTCACCCCTCCACTTT.

The J gene is TRBJ1-3, the V gene TRBV7-9; 8 bases map to TRBD1. The CDR3 has 16 amino acids. Per germline, CDR1 SEHNR and CDR2 FQNEAQ (reference sequence). Germline trimming cut 7 bases from V and 2 bases from J; bases unmatched to any gene: 10. CDR3 sequence reads: CASTPGQGAPGNTIYF. CDR3 coding DNA: TGTGCCAGCACCCCCGGGCAGGGGGCGCCTGGAAACACCATATATTTT.

V is TRBV7-9 and J is TRBJ1-3; D call uncertain. Trimming left V 3 bases short and J 4 bases short, with 13 bases between. Germline lookup yields CDR1 SEHNR and CDR2 FQNEAQ (reference sequence). CDR3 length: 15 amino acids. This chain's CDR3 is CASSLSRREGNTIYF. CDR3 in DNA: TGTGCCAGCAGCTTGTCGCGGCGGGAAGGAAACACCATATATTTT.

V is TRBV29-1 and J is TRBJ2-7; 8 nucleotides line up with TRBD1. V lost 7 bases and J lost 2; bases outside the gene matches: 10. This CDR3 is built from 14 residues. Germline V CDR1 and CDR2: SQVTM, ANQGSEA. CDR3 bases: TGCAGCGCCGAAGGGACAGGAGAGACCTACGAGCAGTACTTC. Translating it yields CSAEGTGETYEQYF.

This clone showed up just a few times. The chain joins TRBV2 to TRBJ2-1, with TRBD1 matching over 8 bases. With V trimmed by 8 bases and J by 8 bases, 11 bases remained unmatched. Germline V gene sequence: CDR1 SNHLY, CDR2 FYNNEI. The CDR3 consists of 14 residues. The CDR3 DNA reads TGTGCCAGCGTGACAGGGGTGTTTTCGGATGAGCAGTTCTTC. It yields the protein CASVTGVFSDEQFF.

The gene calls are TRBV4-1 and TRBJ1-6; tentatively, D is TRBD1 (6 bases). V gave up 1 base and J gave up 7 bases, with 11 bases separating them. This CDR3 spans 15 amino acids. Germline CDR1 reads MGHRA; CDR2 reads YSYEKL. CDR3 sequence (DNA): TGCGCCAGCAGCCAAGTACTAGGGGGGAATTCACCCCTCCACTTT. It yields the protein CASSQVLGGNSPLHF.

The chain combines TRBV10-3 with TRBJ1-2, with no clear D. Germline lookup yields CDR1 ENHRY and CDR2 SYGVKD. V gave up 2 bases and J gave up 3 bases, with 19 bases separating them. CDR3 length equals 17 residues. The CDR3 coding sequence is TGTGCCATCAGTGAGATGGCCAAACAGAAGGGTGACTATGGCTACACCTTC. This gives the protein CAISEMAKQKGDYGYTF.

Turning to this clone: Sequence at one end of the junction differs from germline and may be a read error. The chain is built from TRBV15 and TRBJ1-1; a possible D gene is TRBD1 (5 bases). The CDR3 is 14 residues long. Germline V lookup: CDR1 LNHNV, CDR2 YYDKDF (reference sequence). CDR3 DNA: TGTGCCACCAGCAGACCTTCAACGACAGCTGAGGCTTTCTTT. This translates into CATSRPSTTAEAFF.

The J gene is TRBJ2-5, the V gene TRBV18, with 13 positions matching TRBD2. This CDR3 contains 15 residues. After removal of 2 bases from V and 5 bases from J, the junction contained 2 bases not matched to a gene. The germline gives CDR1 KGHSH, CDR2 LQKENI. DNA of the CDR3: TGTGCCAGCTCACCAGAGACTAGCGGGGGGGAGACCCAGTACTTC. It codes for CASSPETSGGETQYF. The whole variable domain, remainder taken from reference TRBV18 and TRBJ2-5, is NAGVMQNPRHLVRRRGQEARLRCSPMKGHSHVYWYRQLPEEGLKFMVYLQKENIIDESGMPKERFSAEFPKEGPSILRIQQVVRGDSAAYFCASSPETSGGETQYFGPGTRLLVL.

This sequence joins TRBV27 and TRBJ1-1, with a tentative D call TRBD1 (6 bases). The CDR3 contains 14 residues. In germline, CDR1 is MNHEY, CDR2 SMNVEV (reference sequence). V was pared by 9 bases and J by 4 bases, with 18 bases between. The CDR3 bases are TGTGCCAGTCACGATGGGGGGCTGGGCACTGAAGCTTTCTTT. This encodes CASHDGGLGTEAFF.

The chain couples TRBV10-3 to TRBJ2-7; the D is unclear. V lost 3 bases and J 2 bases, leaving 5 bases between the germline ends. The CDR3 length is 12 residues. CDR1 ENHRY and CDR2 SYGVKD come from the germline V gene. CDR3 nucleotide sequence: TGTGCCATCAGTGACGGAGCCTACGAGCAGTACTTC. It codes for CAISDGAYEQYF.

This chain uses TRBV5-6 with TRBJ1-2, with D hard to call. This CDR3 spans 12 amino acids. Trimming took off 7 bases at V and 4 bases at J, with 11 bases between the two ends. Per germline, CDR1 SGHDT and CDR2 YYEEEE. The CDR3: CASGDGIYGYTF. CDR3 sequence (DNA): TGTGCCAGCGGCGACGGGATCTATGGCTACACCTTC.

This CDR3 reads CASSPTLGTGPGELFF. CDR3 in DNA: TGCGCCAGCAGCCCTACCTTGGGGACAGGACCCGGGGAGCTGTTTTTT. This chain uses TRBV5-1 with TRBJ2-2; 8 bases map to TRBD1. Losses at the gene ends were 4 bases for V and 6 bases for J; bases not matched to a gene: 11. The CDR3 sequence is 16 residues long. CDR1 and CDR2 (germline): SGHRS, YFSETQ.

A word on this clone: The junction differs from germline at one of its ends, possibly a read error. In DNA form, the CDR3 reads TGCAGCGTTGAACCCCAGGTCCTTAACTATAGCTACACCTTC. The encoded protein is CSVEPQVLNYSYTF. The chain joins TRBV29-1 to TRBJ1-2, with D unclear. Per the germline V gene, CDR1 is SQVTM and CDR2 is ANQGSEA. This CDR3 spans 14 amino acids.

The chain joins TRBV6-6 to TRBJ1-3; D unclear. Germline-derived CDR1 and CDR2 are MNHNY and SVGAGI (reference sequence). This CDR3 contains 15 residues. Trimming left V 6 bases short and J 5 bases short, with 17 bases between. The CDR3 reads CASRELVEGRNTIYF. The CDR3 DNA follows: TGTGCCAGCAGAGAGCTAGTGGAGGGAAGAAACACCATATATTTT.

The gene calls are TRBV11-2 and TRBJ2-2, with TRBD1 identical over 7 bases. CDR1 is SGHAT, CDR2 FQNNGV, per germline. The CDR3 spans 17 residues. The J segment lost 7 bases and the V segment lost 4 bases, leaving 15 bases of the junction unmatched. The CDR3 coding sequence is TGTGCCAGCAGCTCCCACGACAGGGAAGGAATTGGCGGGGAGCTGTTTTTT. It encodes CASSSHDREGIGGELFF. Filled out from reference TRBV11-2 and TRBJ2-2, the complete variable domain reads EAGVAQSPRYKIIEKRQSVAFWCNPISGHATLYWYQQILGQGPKLLIQFQNNGVVDDSQLPKDRFSAERLKGVDSTLKIQPAKLEDSAVYLCASSSHDREGIGGELFFGEGSRLTVL.

This sequence joins TRBV10-1 and TRBJ2-3, with D uncertain. Germline V gives CDR1 WNHNN, CDR2 SYGVQD (reference sequence). The ends were cut back, 0 bases at V and 6 bases at J, with 13 bases in the middle. The CDR3 is 15 residues long. In nucleotides, the CDR3 is TGCGCCAGCAGTGAGTCAGAGTCTTTACACGATACGCAGTATTTT. Residues: CASSESESLHDTQYF.

The V gene is TRBV6-5, the J gene TRBJ2-5, with D possibly TRBD1 on 5 matching bases. V dropped 1 base and J dropped 4 bases, with 13 bases sitting between them. Germline loops: CDR1 MNHEY, CDR2 SVGAGI. This CDR3 contains 15 residues. CDR3 residues: CASSYWSRGTETQYF. CDR3 bases: TGTGCCAGCAGTTACTGGTCTAGGGGCACAGAGACCCAGTACTTC.

CDR3 loop: CAWSTTGAGEQYF. CDR3 in DNA: TGTGCCTGGAGTACGACAGGGGCAGGGGAGCAGTACTTC. The chain is built from TRBV30 and TRBJ2-7, with 8 nucleotides matching TRBD1. Germline CDR1 and CDR2: GTSNPN and SVGIG (reference sequence). The ends lost 2 bases at V and 7 bases at J; junction bases unmatched: 7. The CDR3 runs to 13 residues.

The chain couples TRBV7-2 to TRBJ2-1; 12 bases agree with TRBD2. CDR1 and CDR2 from the germline V gene are SGHTA and FQGNSA. This CDR3 is built from 15 residues. The J segment lost 7 bases and the V segment lost 5 bases, leaving 6 bases of the junction unmatched. The CDR3 here is CASSTLAGGLNEQFF. The DNA for the CDR3 is TGTGCCAGCAGCACCCTAGCGGGGGGGTTGAATGAGCAGTTCTTC.

The chain joins TRBV29-1 to TRBJ2-3; either TRBD1 or TRBD2 may supply D (6 bases each). The V end lost 7 bases, the J end lost 4 bases, and 15 bases lay between the germline ends. CDR1 and CDR2 (germline): SQVTM, ANQGSEA. The CDR3 has 13 amino acids. CDR3 in DNA: TGCAGCGCTCGGGGGCTGGGGTCAGATACGCAGTATTTT. This gives the protein CSARGLGSDTQYF.

DNA for the CDR3: TGTGCCAGCAGTTTACCCCCGGGACCCCATCTATCCACAGATACGCAGTATTTT. The encoded protein is CASSLPPGPHLSTDTQYF. The chain employs TRBV27 and TRBJ2-3, with D perhaps assigned TRBD1 or TRBD2 (5 bases each). The CDR3 consists of 18 residues. In germline, CDR1 is MNHEY, CDR2 SMNVEV (reference sequence). The V gene lost 2 bases and the J gene lost 2 bases, with 20 bases spanning the gap.

The chain recombines TRBV9 with TRBJ2-1; 9 bases align to TRBD2. Germline CDR1 reads SGDLS; CDR2 reads YYNGEE. The CDR3 consists of 17 residues. The junction had 8 bases not matched to a gene; V was cut back by 0 bases and J by 4 bases. CDR3 nucleotides: TGTGCCAGCAGCGTAGCCCTTAGCGGGGGCCGGTACAATGAGCAGTTCTTC. This translates into CASSVALSGGRYNEQFF.